This is a list of T cell receptor beta chains from one sample in a study of blood T cell repertoires in COVID-19. Assay: immunoSEQ multiplex PCR; the TCRdb copy retains only in-frame clones and omits some. The sample lists about 320,000 clones, 85% occurring once. Sequencing was done on a sample of peripheral blood. These receptors originate from a human donor in a cohort sampled during active COVID-19. Both conserved end residues are part of each CDR3. D genes are given only for firm matches. Size is omitted from some rows. Given values are once, few, many or a class for expanded clones.

>TRBJ2-7|TRBV14|.|.
TGTGCCAGCAGCCAACAACGGGCGGGCGGCGAGCAGTACTTC
CASSQQRAGGEQYF
>TRBJ1-1|TRBV25-1|TRBD1|few
TGTGCCAGCAGCGCAGCTCTGACAGGGATGCGGGAAGCTTTCTTT
CASSAALTGMREAFF
>TRBJ2-2|TRBV27|TRBD2|.
TGTGCCAGCAGTCAACTAGCGGGGGGGGGCACCGGGGAGCTGTTTTTT
CASSQLAGGGTGELFF
>TRBJ1-2|TRBV6-1|.|.
TGTGCCAGCAGTGAAAGTGTGAGAAACTATGGCTACACCTTC
CASSESVRNYGYTF
>TRBJ2-3|TRBV7-3|.|.
TGTGCCAGCAGCCAACAAAGTACAGATACGCAGTATTTT
CASSQQSTDTQYF
>TRBJ1-2|TRBV20-1|.|.
TGCAGTGCGAGATTAACCAGGTTAAACACCTTC
CSARLTRLNTF
>TRBJ2-1|TRBV2|.|.
TGTGCCAGCCTTATGTCCTCCTACAATGAGCAGTTCTTC
CASLMSSYNEQFF
>TRBJ2-7|TRBV6-1|TRBD1|few
TGTGCCAGCAGTGAAAGGGGGCAGGGGATGGGAGAGCAGTACTTC
CASSERGQGMGEQYF
>TRBJ2-1|TRBV6-1|.|.
TGTGCCAGCAGTGACAGGGCGGGGAGCTCCTACAATGAGCAGTTCTTC
CASSDRAGSSYNEQFF
>TRBJ2-7|TRBV7-9|.|many
TGTGCCAGCAGCTACCATAGCGGAGCAAGCTCCTACGAGCAGTACTTC
CASSYHSGASSYEQYF
>TRBJ2-6|TRBV19|TRBD1|.
TGTGCCAGTAAGCTTGGACAGGGGTTAACTGGGGCCAACGTCCTGACTTTC
CASKLGQGLTGANVLTF
>TRBJ2-2|TRBV7-3|TRBD2|.
TGTGCCAGCAGCTTAACGGGACTAGGGTACACCGGGGAGCTGTTTTTT
CASSLTGLGYTGELFF
>TRBJ2-2|TRBV25-1|TRBD1|once
TGTGCCAGCATGGGGACAGGGGGGACCGGGGAGCTGTTTTTT
CASMGTGGTGELFF
>TRBJ1-4|TRBV28|TRBD1|.
TGTGCCAGCAGGGACAGGGGGCCGAAAGAAAAACTGTTTTTT
CASRDRGPKEKLFF
>TRBJ1-2|TRBV27|TRBD1|.
TGTGCCAGCACCCCCGACAGGGGGCTCAGCTATGGCTACACCTTC
CASTPDRGLSYGYTF
>TRBJ1-3|TRBV12-3/TRBV12-4|.|.
TGTGCCAGCAGTCTCTCCACCATATATTTT
CASSLSTIYF
>TRBJ1-1|TRBV6-5|.|few
TGTGCCAGCAGTTACCATCAGGGGAGGAACACTGAAGCTTTCTTT
CASSYHQGRNTEAFF
>TRBJ2-1|TRBV28|TRBD1|.
TGTGCCAGCAGACAGGGGGTCGATGAGCAGTTCTTC
CASRQGVDEQFF
>TRBJ2-1|TRBV9|.|.
TGTGCCAGCAGCGCCTTAGACATGTCCTACAATGAGCAGTTCTTC
CASSALDMSYNEQFF
>TRBJ2-5|TRBV4-2|.|.
TGTGCCAGCAGCCAACTTACGGGTTTTTCTAGCCTACTCCAAGAGACCCAGTACTTC
CASSQLTGFSSLLQETQYF
>TRBJ2-7|TRBV29-1|TRBD2|many
TGCAGCGTGACCCCAGCGGGGGACTCCTACGAGCAGTACTTC
CSVTPAGDSYEQYF
>TRBJ2-5|TRBV4-1|TRBD1|.
TGCGCCAGCAGCCAGGGGACGGGGGGACAGGGGTCGGAGACCCAGTACTTC
CASSQGTGGQGSETQYF
>TRBJ2-3|TRBV7-2|.|.
TGTGCCAGCAGCTTAGCCCCGGGTACAGATACGCAGTATTTT
CASSLAPGTDTQYF
>TRBJ1-1|TRBV5-1|TRBD1|.
TGCGCCAGCAGCCCGGGACAGGGCTACACTGAAGCTTTCTTT
CASSPGQGYTEAFF
>TRBJ1-1|TRBV10-1|TRBD1|.
TGCGCCAGCAGTGAGCGGGACAGGGGGCGAAGGACTGAAGCTTTCTTT
CASSERDRGRRTEAFF
>TRBJ2-7|TRBV5-4|TRBD1|once
TGTGCCAGCAGCTTCGTAGGGGGCGACTACGAGCAGTACTTC
CASSFVGGDYEQYF
>TRBJ2-7|TRBV21-1|.|.
TGTGCCAGCAGCAAAGATCTGACAGGGTGGGCGAACTACGAGCAGTACTTC
CASSKDLTGWANYEQYF
>TRBJ1-1|TRBV6-5|.|.
TGTGCCAGCAGAAAGACAGGAACCAACACTGAAGCTTTCTTT
CASRKTGTNTEAFF
>TRBJ2-3|TRBV18|.|.
TGTGCCAGCTCACCAACACAGGAAACAGATACGCAGTATTTT
CASSPTQETDTQYF
>TRBJ2-4|TRBV7-3|TRBD1|.
TGTGCCAGCAGCCCCACCGGGACAGGCCCGGACATTCAGTACTTC
CASSPTGTGPDIQYF
>TRBJ2-3|TRBV7-2|.|.
TGTGCCAGCAGCTTAGATCGGTCAACCTCGGATACGCAGTATTTT
CASSLDRSTSDTQYF
>TRBJ2-5|TRBV5-1|.|once
TGCGCCAGCAGCTTGGAAAGAGAAGAGACCCAGTACTTC
CASSLEREETQYF
>TRBJ2-3|TRBV5-1|TRBD2|.
TGCGCCAGCAGCGCCGGGACTATAACGCAGTATTTT
CASSAGTITQYF
>TRBJ2-2|TRBV5-1|.|.
TGCGCCAGCAGCTTGGCCTTAACGAACACCGGGGAGCTGTTTTTT
CASSLALTNTGELFF
>TRBJ1-3|TRBV3-1/TRBV3-2|TRBD1|.
TGTGCCAGCAGCCGGGGACAGGGGACCTTCTCTGGAAACACCATATATTTT
CASSRGQGTFSGNTIYF
>TRBJ1-6|TRBV3-1/TRBV3-2|TRBD1|.
TGTGCCAGCAGCCTCGGTGGTGGGACAGGGGGTTCACCCCTCCACTTT
CASSLGGGTGGSPLHF
>TRBJ1-3|TRBV5-5|.|.
TGTGCCAGCAGCTTGGTTATTTCTGGAAACACCATATATTTT
CASSLVISGNTIYF
>TRBJ1-5|TRBV19|TRBD1|.
TGTGCCAGTAACCGACAGGGGGACAGGATTCAGCCCCAGCATTTT
CASNRQGDRIQPQHF
>TRBJ1-2|TRBV7-6|.|.
TGTGCCAGCAGCCGTACAGGTTCATCGGGTGAGGGCTACACCTTC
CASSRTGSSGEGYTF
>TRBJ2-4|TRBV2|TRBD2|once
TGTGCCAGCTCACCTAGCGGGCGCAACATTCAGTACTTC
CASSPSGRNIQYF
>TRBJ1-2|TRBV27|TRBD1|.
TGTGCCAGCAGTCTCACAGGGGGCAACTATGGCTACACCTTC
CASSLTGGNYGYTF
>TRBJ1-1|TRBV2|.|.
TGTGCCAGCAGTGAATTTGGACTTGAAGCTTTCTTT
CASSEFGLEAFF
>TRBJ1-2|TRBV5-4|TRBD1|.
TGTGCCAGCCGACGCCTAGGGACAGGCCGGGGCTACACCTTC
CASRRLGTGRGYTF
>TRBJ1-4|TRBV5-1|.|.
TGCGCCAGCGGAAGGGGGGGGGCTATGCCCGAAAAACTGTTTTTT
CASGRGGAMPEKLFF
>TRBJ2-6|TRBV11-3|TRBD1|.
TGTGCCAGCAGCACTCGGACAGGACCTGGGGCCAACGTCCTGACTTTC
CASSTRTGPGANVLTF
>TRBJ2-5|TRBV2|.|.
TGTGCCAGCAGTGAGTCGGGAGAGGAGACCCAGTACTTC
CASSESGEETQYF
>TRBJ2-7|TRBV19|.|.
TGTGCCAGTAGTATGGGGCAGTACATGGGCTACGAGCAGTACTTC
CASSMGQYMGYEQYF
>TRBJ2-1|TRBV9|.|.
TGTGCCAGCAGCGTAGGTCCCGCCCGCCGAGGCCACAATGAGCAGTTCTTC
CASSVGPARRGHNEQFF
>TRBJ2-3|TRBV19|TRBD1|.
TGTGCCAGTAATGACAGGGGGGGCACAGATACGCAGTATTTT
CASNDRGGTDTQYF
>TRBJ2-3|TRBV7-9|.|many
TGTGCCAGCAGCCCCGATGGACGTCAGGGGGATACGCAGTATTTT
CASSPDGRQGDTQYF
>TRBJ1-4|TRBV5-1|.|.
TGCGCCAGCAGCTTTCTCAGGGCGGCTAATGAAAAACTGTTTTTT
CASSFLRAANEKLFF
>TRBJ2-7|TRBV3-1/TRBV3-2|.|few
TGTGCCAGCAGCCACGCCAACAACATATTCTACGAGCAGTACTTC
CASSHANNIFYEQYF
>TRBJ1-5|TRBV10-1|.|few
TGCGCCAGCAGTGCGCCCTCCAGGCAGAGCACTAGCAATCAGCCCCAGCATTTT
CASSAPSRQSTSNQPQHF
>TRBJ1-5|TRBV28|TRBD1|.
TGTGCCAGCAGTTTGGGACAGGGCCCTCAGCCCCAGCATTTT
CASSLGQGPQPQHF
>TRBJ1-6|TRBV7-8|.|.
TGTGCCAGCAGCCCGGAGGCCCGGGGTTCACCCCTCCACTTT
CASSPEARGSPLHF
>TRBJ1-1|TRBV10-3|.|.
TGTGCCGCGGGCGAAGGGCCTGAAGCTTTCTTT
CAAGEGPEAFF
>TRBJ2-7|TRBV10-3|.|.
TGTGCCACCCAGGACAGTTCCTACGAGCAGTACTTC
CATQDSSYEQYF
>TRBJ2-5|TRBV12-5|.|.
TGTGCTAGTGGGCCTAATGACGGGGCGGGGGAGACCCAGTACTTC
CASGPNDGAGETQYF
>TRBJ1-1|TRBV29-1|TRBD1|few
TGCAGCGTTGGAGACAGGGGGCTCACTGAAGCTTTCTTT
CSVGDRGLTEAFF
>TRBJ2-2|TRBV29-1|TRBD1|.
TGCAGCGTTGAAGAACAGGGGGCGGGGGTCGCCGGGGAGCTGTTTTTT
CSVEEQGAGVAGELFF